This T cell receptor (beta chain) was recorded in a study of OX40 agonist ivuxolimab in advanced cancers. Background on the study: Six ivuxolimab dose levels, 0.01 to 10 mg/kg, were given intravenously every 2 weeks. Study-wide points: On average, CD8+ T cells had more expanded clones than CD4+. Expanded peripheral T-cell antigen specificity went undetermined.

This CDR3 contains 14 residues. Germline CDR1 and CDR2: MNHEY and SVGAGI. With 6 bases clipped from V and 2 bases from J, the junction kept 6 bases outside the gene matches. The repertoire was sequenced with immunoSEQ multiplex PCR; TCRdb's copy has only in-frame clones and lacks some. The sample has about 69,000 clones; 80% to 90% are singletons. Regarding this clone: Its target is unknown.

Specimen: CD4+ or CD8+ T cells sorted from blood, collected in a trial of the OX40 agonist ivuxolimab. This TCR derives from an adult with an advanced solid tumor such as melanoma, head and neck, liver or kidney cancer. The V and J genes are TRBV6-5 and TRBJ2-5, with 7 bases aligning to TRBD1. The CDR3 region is CASRETGPQETQYF. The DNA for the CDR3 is TGTGCCAGCAGAGAGACAGGGCCTCAAGAGACCCAGTACTTC.